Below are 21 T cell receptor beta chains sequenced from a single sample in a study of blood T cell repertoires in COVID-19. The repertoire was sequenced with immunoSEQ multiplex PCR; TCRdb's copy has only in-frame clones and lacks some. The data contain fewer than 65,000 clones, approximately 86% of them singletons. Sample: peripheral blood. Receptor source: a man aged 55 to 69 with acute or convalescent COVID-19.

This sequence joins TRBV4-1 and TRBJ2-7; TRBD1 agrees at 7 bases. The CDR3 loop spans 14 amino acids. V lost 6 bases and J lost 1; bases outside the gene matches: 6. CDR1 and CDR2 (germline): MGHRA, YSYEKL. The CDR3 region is CASREETGSYEQYF. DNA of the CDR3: TGCGCCAGCAGAGAGGAGACAGGGTCCTACGAGCAGTACTTC.

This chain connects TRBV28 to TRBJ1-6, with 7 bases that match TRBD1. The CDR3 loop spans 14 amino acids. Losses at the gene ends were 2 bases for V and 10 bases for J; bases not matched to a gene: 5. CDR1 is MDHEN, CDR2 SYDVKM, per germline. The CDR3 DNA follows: TGTGCCAGCAGTTTACGGGCAGGGGGATCACCCCTCCACTTT. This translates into CASSLRAGGSPLHF.

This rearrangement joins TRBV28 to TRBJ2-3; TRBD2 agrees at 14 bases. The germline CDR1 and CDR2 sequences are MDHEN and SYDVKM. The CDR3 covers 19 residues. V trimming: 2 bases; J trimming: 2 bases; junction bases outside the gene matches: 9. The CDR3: CASSLPGLGLAGVTDTQYF. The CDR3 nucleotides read TGTGCCAGCAGTTTACCCGGGCTGGGACTAGCGGGGGTCACAGATACGCAGTATTTT.

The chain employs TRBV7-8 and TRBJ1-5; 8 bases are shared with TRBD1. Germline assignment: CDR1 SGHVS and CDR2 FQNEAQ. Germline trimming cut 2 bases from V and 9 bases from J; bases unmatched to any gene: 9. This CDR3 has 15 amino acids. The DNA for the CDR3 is TGTGCCAGCAGCTTAAGAAGGTCAGGGGGCTGGCCCCAGCATTTT. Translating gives CASSLRRSGGWPQHF.

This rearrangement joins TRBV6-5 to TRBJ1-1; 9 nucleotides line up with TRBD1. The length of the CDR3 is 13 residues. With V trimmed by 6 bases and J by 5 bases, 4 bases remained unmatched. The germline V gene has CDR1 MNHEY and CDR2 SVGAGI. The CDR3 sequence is CASRDRGGTEAFF. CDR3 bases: TGTGCCAGCAGGGACAGGGGTGGGACTGAAGCTTTCTTT.

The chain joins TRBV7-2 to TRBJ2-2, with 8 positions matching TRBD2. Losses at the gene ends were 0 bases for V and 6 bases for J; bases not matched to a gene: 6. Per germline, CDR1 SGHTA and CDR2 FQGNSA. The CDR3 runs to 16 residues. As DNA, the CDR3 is TGTGCCAGCAGCTTAGCAGCGGGGGTTAGTTCCGGGGAGCTGTTTTTT. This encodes CASSLAAGVSSGELFF. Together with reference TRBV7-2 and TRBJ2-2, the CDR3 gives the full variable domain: GAGVSQSPSNKVTEKGKDVELRCDPISGHTALYWYRQSLGQGLEFLIYFQGNSAPDKSGLPSDRFSAERTGGSVSTLTIQRTQQEDSAVYLCASSLAAGVSSGELFFGEGSRLTVL.

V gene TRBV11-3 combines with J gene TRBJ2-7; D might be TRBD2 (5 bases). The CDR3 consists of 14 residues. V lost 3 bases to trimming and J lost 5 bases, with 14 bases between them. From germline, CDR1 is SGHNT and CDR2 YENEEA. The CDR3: CASSFSSQAHEQYF. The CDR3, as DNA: TGTGCCAGCAGCTTTTCTAGCCAGGCCCACGAGCAGTACTTC.

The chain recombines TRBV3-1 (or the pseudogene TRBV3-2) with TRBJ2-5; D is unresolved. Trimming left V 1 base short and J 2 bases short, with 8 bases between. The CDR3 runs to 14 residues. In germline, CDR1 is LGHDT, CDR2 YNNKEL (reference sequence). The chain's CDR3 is CASSQGAVQETQYF. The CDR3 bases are TGTGCCAGCAGCCAAGGGGCAGTACAAGAGACCCAGTACTTC.

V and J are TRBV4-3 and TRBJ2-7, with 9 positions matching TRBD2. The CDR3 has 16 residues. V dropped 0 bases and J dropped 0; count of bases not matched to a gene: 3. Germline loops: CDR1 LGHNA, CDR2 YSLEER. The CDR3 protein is CASSQDWGLASYEQYF. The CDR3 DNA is TGCGCCAGCAGCCAAGATTGGGGACTAGCCTCCTACGAGCAGTACTTC.

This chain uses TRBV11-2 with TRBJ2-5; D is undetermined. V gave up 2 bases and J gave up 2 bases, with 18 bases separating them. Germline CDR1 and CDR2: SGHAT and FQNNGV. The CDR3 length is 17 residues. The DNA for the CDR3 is TGTGCCAGCAGCTTAAATGACGAGGATCCTCGACAAGAGACCCAGTACTTC. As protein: CASSLNDEDPRQETQYF.

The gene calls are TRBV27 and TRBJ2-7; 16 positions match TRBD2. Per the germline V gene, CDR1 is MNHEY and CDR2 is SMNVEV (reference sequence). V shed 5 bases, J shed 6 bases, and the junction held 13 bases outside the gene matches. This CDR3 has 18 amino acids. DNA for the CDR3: TGTGCCAGCAGTCACAGGACCGGGACTAGCGGGAGGGCCTCCGAGCAGTACTTC. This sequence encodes CASSHRTGTSGRASEQYF.

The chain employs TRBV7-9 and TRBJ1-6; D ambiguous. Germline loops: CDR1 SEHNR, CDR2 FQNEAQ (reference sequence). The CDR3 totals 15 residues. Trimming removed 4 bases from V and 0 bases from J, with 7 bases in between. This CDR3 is CASSSPSSYNSPLHF. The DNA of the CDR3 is TGTGCCAGCAGCTCCCCTAGCTCCTATAATTCACCCCTCCACTTT.

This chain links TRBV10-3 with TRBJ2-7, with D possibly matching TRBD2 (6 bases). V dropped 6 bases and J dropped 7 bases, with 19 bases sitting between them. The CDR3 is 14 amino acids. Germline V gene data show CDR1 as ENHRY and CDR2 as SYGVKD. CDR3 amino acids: CAIRASADYEEQYF. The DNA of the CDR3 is TGTGCCATCAGGGCTAGCGCCGATTACGAAGAGCAGTACTTC.

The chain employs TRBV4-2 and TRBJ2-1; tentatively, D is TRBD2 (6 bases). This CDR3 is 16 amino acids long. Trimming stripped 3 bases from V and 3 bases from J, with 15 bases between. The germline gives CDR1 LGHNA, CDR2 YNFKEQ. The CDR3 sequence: CASSQTAGGDYNEQFF. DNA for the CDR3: TGTGCCAGCAGCCAGACGGCTGGCGGGGACTACAATGAGCAGTTCTTC.

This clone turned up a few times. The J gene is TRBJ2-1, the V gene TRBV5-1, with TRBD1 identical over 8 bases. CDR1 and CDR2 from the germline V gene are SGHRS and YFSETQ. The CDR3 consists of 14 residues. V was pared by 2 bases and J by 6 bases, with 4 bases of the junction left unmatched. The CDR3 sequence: CASSLGQGANEQFF. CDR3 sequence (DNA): TGCGCCAGCAGCTTAGGACAGGGCGCCAATGAGCAGTTCTTC.

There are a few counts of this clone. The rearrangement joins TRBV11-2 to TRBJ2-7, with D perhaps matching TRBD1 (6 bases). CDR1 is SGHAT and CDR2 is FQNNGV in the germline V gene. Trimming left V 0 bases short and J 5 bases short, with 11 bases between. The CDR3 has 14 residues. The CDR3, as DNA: TGTGCCAGCAGCTTAGATGGACAGTATGACGAGCAGTACTTC. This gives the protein CASSLDGQYDEQYF.

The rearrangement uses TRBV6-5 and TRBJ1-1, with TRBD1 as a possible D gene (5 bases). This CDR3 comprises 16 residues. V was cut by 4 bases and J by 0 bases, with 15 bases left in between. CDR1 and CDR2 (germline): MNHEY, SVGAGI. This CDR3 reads CASSSPATVMNTEAFF. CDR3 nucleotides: TGTGCCAGCAGTTCCCCTGCGACAGTCATGAACACTGAAGCTTTCTTT.

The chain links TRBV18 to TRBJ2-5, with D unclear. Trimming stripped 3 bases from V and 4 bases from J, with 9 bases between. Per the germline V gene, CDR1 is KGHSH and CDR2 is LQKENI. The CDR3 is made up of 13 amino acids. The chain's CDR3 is CASSPGISETQYF. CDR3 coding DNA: TGTGCCAGCTCACCCGGTATATCAGAGACCCAGTACTTC.

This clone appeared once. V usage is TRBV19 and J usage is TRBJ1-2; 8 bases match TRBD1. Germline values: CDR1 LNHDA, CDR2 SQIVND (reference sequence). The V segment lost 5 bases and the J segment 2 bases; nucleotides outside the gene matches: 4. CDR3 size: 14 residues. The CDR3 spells CASSVGQVNYGYTF. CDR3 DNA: TGTGCCAGTAGTGTGGGACAGGTAAACTATGGCTACACCTTC.

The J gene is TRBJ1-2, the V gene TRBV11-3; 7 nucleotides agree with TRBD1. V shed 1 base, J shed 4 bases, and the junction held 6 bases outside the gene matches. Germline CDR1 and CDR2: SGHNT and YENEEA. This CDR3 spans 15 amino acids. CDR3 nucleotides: TGTGCCAGCAGCTTAGGAGGGGGCGAGGTCTATGGCTACACCTTC. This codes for CASSLGGGEVYGYTF.

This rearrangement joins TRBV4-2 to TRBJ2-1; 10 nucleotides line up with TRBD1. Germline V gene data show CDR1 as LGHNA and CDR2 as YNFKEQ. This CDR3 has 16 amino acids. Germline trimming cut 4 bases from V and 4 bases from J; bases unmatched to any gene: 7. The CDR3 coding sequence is TGTGCCAGCAGCCGGGAAAGACAGGGGGCTTACAATGAGCAGTTCTTC. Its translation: CASSRERQGAYNEQFF.